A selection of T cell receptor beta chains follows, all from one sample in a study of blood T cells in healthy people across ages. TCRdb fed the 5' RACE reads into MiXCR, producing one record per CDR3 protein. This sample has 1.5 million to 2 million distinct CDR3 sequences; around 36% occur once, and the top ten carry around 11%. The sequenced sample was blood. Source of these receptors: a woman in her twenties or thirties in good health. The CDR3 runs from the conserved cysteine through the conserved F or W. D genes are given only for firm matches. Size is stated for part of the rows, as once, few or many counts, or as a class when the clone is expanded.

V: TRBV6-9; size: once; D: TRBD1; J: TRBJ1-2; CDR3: CAMSTFRSSSLDRGHGYTF; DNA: TGTGCCATGTCAACCTTTCGTTCGTCGTCTCTCGACAGGGGACATGGCTACACCTTC
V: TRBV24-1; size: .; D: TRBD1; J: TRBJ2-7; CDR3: CATSARDRSYRASYEQYF; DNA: TGTGCCACCAGTGCGCGGGACAGGAGTTACCGGGCGTCCTACGAGCAGTACTTC
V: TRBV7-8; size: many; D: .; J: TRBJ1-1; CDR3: CASSLDNTEAFF; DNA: TGTGCCAGCAGCTTAGATAACACTGAAGCTTTCTTT
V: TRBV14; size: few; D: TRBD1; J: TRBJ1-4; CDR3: CASSQLGTGGEKLFF; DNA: TGTGCCAGCAGCCAGCTTGGGACAGGGGGCGAAAAACTGTTTTTT
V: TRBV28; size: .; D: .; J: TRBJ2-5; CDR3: CASTLLGGEGYEETQYF; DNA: TGTGCCAGCACCCTACTAGGCGGCGAGGGCTACGAAGAGACCCAGTACTTC
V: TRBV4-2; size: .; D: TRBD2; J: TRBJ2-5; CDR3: CASSPSQAGEETQYF; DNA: TGTGCCAGCAGCCCCTCTCAAGCGGGAGAGGAGACCCAGTACTTC
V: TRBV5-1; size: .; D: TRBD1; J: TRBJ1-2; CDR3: CASGDREFGGYTF; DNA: TGCGCCAGCGGGGACAGGGAATTTGGAGGCTACACCTTC
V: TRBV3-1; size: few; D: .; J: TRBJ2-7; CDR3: CASSQPRYSYEQYF; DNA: TGTGCCAGCAGCCAGCCAAGATACTCCTACGAGCAGTACTTC
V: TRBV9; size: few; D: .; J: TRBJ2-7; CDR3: CASSVFPNYEQYF; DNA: TGTGCCAGCAGCGTGTTCCCTAACTACGAGCAGTACTTC
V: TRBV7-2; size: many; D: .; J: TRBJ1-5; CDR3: CASSLAGSRNQPQHF; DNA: TGTGCCAGCAGCTTGGCAGGGAGCCGCAATCAGCCCCAGCATTTT
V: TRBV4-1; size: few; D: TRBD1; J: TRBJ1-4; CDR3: CASSQGDRGNEKLFF; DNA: TGCGCCAGCAGCCAAGGGGACAGGGGCAATGAAAAACTGTTTTTT
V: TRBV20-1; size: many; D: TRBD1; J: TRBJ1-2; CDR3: CSARDQGVRRVGYGYTF; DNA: TGCAGTGCTAGAGATCAGGGGGTCCGTCGGGTCGGCTATGGCTACACCTTC
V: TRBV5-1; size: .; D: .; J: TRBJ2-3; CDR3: CASSLEGRRTDKQYF; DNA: TGCGCCAGCAGCTTGGAGGGTCGCCGCACAGATAAGCAGTATTTT
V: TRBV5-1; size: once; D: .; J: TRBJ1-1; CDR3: CASSGADYEAFF; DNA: TGCGCCAGCAGCGGAGCGGATTATGAAGCTTTCTTT
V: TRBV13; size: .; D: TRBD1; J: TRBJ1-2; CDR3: CASSAGQGAGGYTF; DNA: TGTGCCAGCAGCGCCGGACAGGGGGCGGGCGGCTACACCTTC
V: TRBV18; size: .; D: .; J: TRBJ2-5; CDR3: CASSPPGGERLPQETQYF; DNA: TGTGCCAGCTCACCACCGGGCGGGGAACGATTACCCCAAGAGACCCAGTACTTC
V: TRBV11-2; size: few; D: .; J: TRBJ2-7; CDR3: CASSLAQVLSEQYF; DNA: TGTGCCAGCAGCTTAGCACAGGTATTGTCCGAGCAGTACTTC
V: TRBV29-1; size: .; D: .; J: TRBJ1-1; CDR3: CSLTPNTEAFF; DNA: TGCAGCTTGACTCCGAACACTGAAGCTTTCTTT
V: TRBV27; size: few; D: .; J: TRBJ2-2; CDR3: CASSPWGTGELFF; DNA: TGTGCCAGCAGTCCTTGGGGCACCGGGGAGCTGTTTTTT
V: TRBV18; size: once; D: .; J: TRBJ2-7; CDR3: CASSLRTDIRYEQYF; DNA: TGTGCCAGCTCACTTAGGACAGACATACGTTACGAGCAGTACTTC
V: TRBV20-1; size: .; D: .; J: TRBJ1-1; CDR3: CSARAENTEAFF; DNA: TGCAGTGCTAGAGCAGAGAACACTGAAGCTTTCTTT
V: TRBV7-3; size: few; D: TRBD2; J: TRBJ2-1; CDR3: CASSYREGNYNEQFF; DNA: TGTGCCAGCAGCTATCGGGAGGGGAACTACAATGAGCAGTTCTTC
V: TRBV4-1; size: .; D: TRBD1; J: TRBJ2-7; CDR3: CTSSHPGQEIYEQYF; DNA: TGCACCAGCAGCCATCCGGGACAGGAGATCTACGAGCAGTACTTC
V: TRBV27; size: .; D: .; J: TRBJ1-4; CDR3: CASRGVAVAEGKLFF; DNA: TGTGCCAGCAGGGGGGTTGCGGTTGCAGAAGGAAAACTGTTTTTT
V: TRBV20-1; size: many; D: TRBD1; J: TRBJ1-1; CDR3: CSARYVAGGAGGEAFF; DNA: TGCAGTGCTAGATATGTGGCAGGGGGCGCCGGAGGTGAAGCTTTCTTT
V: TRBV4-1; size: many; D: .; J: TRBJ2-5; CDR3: CASSQGTGRAWETQYF; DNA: TGCGCCAGCAGCCAAGGGACCGGGAGAGCTTGGGAGACCCAGTACTTC
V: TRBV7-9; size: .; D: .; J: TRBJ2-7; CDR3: CASSLEGPPYEQYF; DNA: TGTGCCAGCAGCTTAGAGGGGCCGCCTTACGAGCAGTACTTC
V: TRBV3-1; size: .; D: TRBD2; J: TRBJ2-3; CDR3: CASRRTSGQGRDTQYF; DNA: TGTGCCAGCAGACGGACTAGCGGGCAAGGGAGGGATACGCAGTATTTT
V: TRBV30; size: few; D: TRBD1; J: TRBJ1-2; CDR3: CAWSVGGQDYGYTF; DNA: TGTGCCTGGAGTGTCGGGGGACAGGACTATGGCTACACCTTC
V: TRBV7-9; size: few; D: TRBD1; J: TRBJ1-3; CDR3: CASSLGQGSGNTIYF; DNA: TGTGCCAGCAGTTTGGGACAGGGGTCTGGAAACACCATATATTTT
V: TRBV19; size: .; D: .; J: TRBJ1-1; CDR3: CASSTSFFSRTVVNTEAFF; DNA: TGTGCCAGTAGTACCTCCTTCTTCTCCCGGACAGTAGTGAACACTGAAGCTTTCTTT
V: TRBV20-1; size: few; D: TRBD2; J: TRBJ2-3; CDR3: CSARAVGLAAHTQYF; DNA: TGCAGTGCTAGGGCCGTGGGACTAGCGGCGCATACGCAGTATTTT
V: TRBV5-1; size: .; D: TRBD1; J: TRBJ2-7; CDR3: CASSMQGQGANEQYF; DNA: TGCGCCAGCAGCATGCAGGGACAGGGGGCTAACGAGCAGTACTTC
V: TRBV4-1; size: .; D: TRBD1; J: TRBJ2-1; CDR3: CASSQDRWTGINEQFF; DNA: TGCGCCAGCAGCCAAGATCGGTGGACAGGGATCAATGAGCAGTTCTTC
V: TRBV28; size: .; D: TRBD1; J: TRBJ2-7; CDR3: CASSLMGQGHEQYF; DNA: TGTGCCAGCAGTTTAATGGGACAGGGCCACGAGCAGTACTTC
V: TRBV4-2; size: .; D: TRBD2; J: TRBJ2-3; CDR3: CASSQVPGRGTDTQYF; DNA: TGTGCCAGCAGCCAAGTTCCCGGGAGGGGCACAGATACGCAGTATTTT
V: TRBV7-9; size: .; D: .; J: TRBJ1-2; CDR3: CASSLGAGSFDYGYTF; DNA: TGTGCCAGCAGCTTAGGAGCGGGGAGTTTTGACTATGGCTACACCTTC
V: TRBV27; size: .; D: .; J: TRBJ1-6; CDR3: CASSWAGAYNSPLHF; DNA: TGTGCCAGCAGTTGGGCAGGGGCCTATAATTCACCCCTCCACTTT
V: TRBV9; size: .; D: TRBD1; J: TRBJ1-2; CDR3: CASSMGTGTAYYGYTF; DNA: TGTGCCAGCAGTATGGGTACAGGGACAGCGTACTATGGCTACACCTTC
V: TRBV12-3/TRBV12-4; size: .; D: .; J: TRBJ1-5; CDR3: CASSLVAESYNQPQHF; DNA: TGTGCCAGCAGTTTAGTAGCAGAAAGTTACAATCAGCCCCAGCATTTT
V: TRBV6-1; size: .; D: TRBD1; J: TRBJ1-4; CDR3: CASSGLRTGATNEKLFF; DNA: TGTGCCAGCAGTGGATTAAGGACAGGTGCAACTAATGAAAAACTGTTTTTT
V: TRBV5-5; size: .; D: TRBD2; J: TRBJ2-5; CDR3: CASSLDGGDQEAQYF; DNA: TGTGCCAGCAGCTTGGACGGGGGGGACCAAGAGGCCCAGTACTTC
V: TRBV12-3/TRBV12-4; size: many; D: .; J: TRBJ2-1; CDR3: CASSFSVGEQFF; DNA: TGTGCCAGCAGTTTTAGTGTCGGAGAGCAGTTCTTC
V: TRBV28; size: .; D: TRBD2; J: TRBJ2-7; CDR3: CASVTPRAGEYEQYF; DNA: TGTGCCAGCGTCACCCCAAGAGCGGGAGAATACGAGCAGTACTTC
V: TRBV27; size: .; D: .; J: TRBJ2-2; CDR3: CASSFTPDRYTGELFF; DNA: TGTGCCAGCAGTTTCACGCCGGATCGATACACCGGGGAGCTGTTTTTT
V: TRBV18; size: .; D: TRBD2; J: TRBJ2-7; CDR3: CASSPLLADYYEQYF; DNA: TGTGCCAGCTCACCACTACTAGCGGACTACTACGAGCAGTACTTC
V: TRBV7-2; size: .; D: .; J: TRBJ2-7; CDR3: CASSSIGGAFSYEQYF; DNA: TGTGCCAGCAGCTCTATTGGGGGGGCTTTTTCCTACGAGCAGTACTTC
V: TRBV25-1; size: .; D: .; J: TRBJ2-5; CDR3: CASSVGGSANQETQYF; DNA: TGTGCCAGCAGTGTGGGGGGTAGTGCAAATCAAGAGACCCAGTACTTC
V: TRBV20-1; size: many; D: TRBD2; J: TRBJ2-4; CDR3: CSAVGGTSGAKNIQYF; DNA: TGCAGTGCCGTTGGGGGGACTAGCGGAGCCAAAAACATTCAGTACTTC
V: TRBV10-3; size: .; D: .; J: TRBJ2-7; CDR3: CAISDSGYEQYF; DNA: TGTGCCATCAGTGATTCAGGGTACGAGCAGTACTTC
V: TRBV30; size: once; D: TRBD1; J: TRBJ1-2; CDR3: CAWSTGTGVAGYTF; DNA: TGTGCCTGGAGTACTGGGACAGGGGTTGCTGGCTACACCTTC
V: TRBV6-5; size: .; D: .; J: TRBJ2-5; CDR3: CASSYGPAQWETQYF; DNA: TGTGCCAGCAGTTACGGTCCGGCCCAGTGGGAGACCCAGTACTTC
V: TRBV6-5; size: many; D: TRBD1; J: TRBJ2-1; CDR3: CASSYRGRNEQFF; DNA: TGTGCCAGCAGTTACAGGGGGCGAAATGAGCAGTTCTTC